This T cell receptor beta chain was identified during a study of untreated major depressive disorder. Study results and caveats: TRBV05-01 (Vbeta 5.1) usage was higher in CD4+ T cells of depressed patients than controls.

Points on this clone: Its specificity is unknown.

Each depressed patient was pairwise matched to a non-depressed control for sex, age, current smoking status and body mass index. No major medical conditions, Axis I/II comorbidities, regular medication, or illicit drugs. From thawed PBMCs, CD4+ T cells were purified by negative selection. The CDR3 has 20 amino acids. The junction had 13 bases not matched to a gene; V was cut back by 0 bases and J by 4 bases. Germline CDR1 LGHNA, CDR2 YSLEER. TCRdb's copy holds only in-frame clones and misses some; the assay was immunoSEQ multiplex PCR. The profile covers about 20,000 clones, with about 89% appearing a single time and 5.1% taken by the ten largest.

This receptor was taken from a woman in her thirties in good health. The chain is built from TRBV4-3 and TRBJ2-6; TRBD1 aligns across 9 bases. Sequencing was performed on CD4+ T cells from PBMCs. The CDR3 is CASSQDLPGQGVGGANVLTF. The CDR3 DNA reads TGCGCCAGCAGCCAAGATCTTCCGGGACAGGGAGTCGGGGGGGCCAACGTCCTGACTTTC.